The sample holds one count of the clone carrying this T cell receptor beta chain. The antigen remains unidentified. Healthy Caucasians provided all donations. These data belong to a study of identical twins. Study-wide points: Zero-insertion analyses could be partly confounded by invariant MAIT and iNKT cells. Twins showed weaker excess sharing in their beta out-of-frame sequences.

Template switching added a universal primer site, and cDNA bore unique molecular identifiers. Each CDR3 protein is one row after TCRdb ran MiXCR on the 5' RACE reads. Here the sample spans more than 1.5 million distinct CDR3 sequences, about 30% being singletons. The CDR3 length is 14 residues. Trimming removed 5 bases from V and 3 bases from J, with 11 bases in between. CDR1 and CDR2 from the germline V gene are SGHTA and FQGNSA. The sequence came from a newborn girl in good health. Sequenced: cord blood. The chain links TRBV7-2 to TRBJ1-5; D unresolved. In DNA form, the CDR3 reads TGTGCCAGCAGCCAAAGTGGAATCAATCAGCCCCAGCATTTT. This translates into CASSQSGINQPQHF. Looking up the rest from reference TRBV7-2 and TRBJ1-5 gives the full variable domain: GAGVSQSPSNKVTEKGKDVELRCDPISGHTALYWYRQSLGQGLEFLIYFQGNSAPDKSGLPSDRFSAERTGGSVSTLTIQRTQQEDSAVYLCASSQSGINQPQHFGDGTRLSIL.